Below, 2 T cell receptor beta chains from the same sample are listed, as sequenced in a study of cytomegalovirus exposure and HLA in healthy donors. In the PCR, 60 Vbeta and 13 Jbeta primers were used. Sequenced by immunoSEQ multiplex PCR; TCRdb stores in-frame clones only, minus some. This table lists roughly 73,000 clones. The sequenced material came from PBMCs. The receptors were gathered from a female donor in good health and CMV-seropositive.

This chain connects TRBV19 to TRBJ1-1, with D perhaps TRBD1 (5 bases). Germline CDR1 is LNHDA and CDR2 is SQIVND (reference sequence). Trimming left V 1 base short and J 1 base short, with 7 bases between. CDR3 size: 14 residues. CDR3 nucleotide sequence: TGTGCCAGTAGTATAGGCAGGGAGAACACTGAAGCTTTCTTT. It translates to CASSIGRENTEAFF.

V usage is TRBV9 and J usage is TRBJ1-2; the match to TRBD1 covers 7 bases. This CDR3 is built from 14 residues. CDR1 is SGDLS and CDR2 is YYNGEE in the germline V gene. Trimming at V came to 3 bases and at J to 2 bases, leaving 4 bases not matched to a gene. The CDR3 sequence: CASSESQGNYGYTF. The CDR3 coding sequence is TGTGCCAGCAGCGAGTCACAGGGGAACTATGGCTACACCTTC.